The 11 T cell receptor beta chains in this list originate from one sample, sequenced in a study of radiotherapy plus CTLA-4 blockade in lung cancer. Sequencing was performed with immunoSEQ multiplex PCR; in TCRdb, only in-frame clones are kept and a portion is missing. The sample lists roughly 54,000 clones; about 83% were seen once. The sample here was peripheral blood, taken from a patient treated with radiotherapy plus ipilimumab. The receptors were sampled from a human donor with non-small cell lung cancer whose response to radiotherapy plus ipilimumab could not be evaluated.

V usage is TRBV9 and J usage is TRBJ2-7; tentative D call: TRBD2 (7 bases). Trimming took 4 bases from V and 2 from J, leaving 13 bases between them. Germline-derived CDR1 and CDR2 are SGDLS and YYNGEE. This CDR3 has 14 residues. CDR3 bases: TGTGCCAGCAGCCTAGGGGGGGGCGCCTACGAGCAGTACTTC. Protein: CASSLGGGAYEQYF. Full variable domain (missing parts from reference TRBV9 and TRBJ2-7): DSGVTQTPKHLITATGQRVTLRCSPRSGDLSVYWYQQSLDQGLQFLIQYYNGEERAKGNILERFSAQQFPDLHSELNLSSLELGDSALYFCASSLGGGAYEQYFGPGTRLTVT.

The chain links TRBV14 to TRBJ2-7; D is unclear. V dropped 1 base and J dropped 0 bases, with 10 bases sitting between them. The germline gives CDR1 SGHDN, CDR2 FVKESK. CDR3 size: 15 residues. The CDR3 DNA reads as TGTGCCAGCAGCCAAGGCAACGGTCTCTCCTACGAGCAGTACTTC. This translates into CASSQGNGLSYEQYF.

The CDR3 protein is CASSEGYPGQAHYEQYF. In DNA form, the CDR3 reads TGTGCCAGCAGTGAAGGTTATCCGGGACAGGCGCACTACGAGCAGTACTTC. The chain carries TRBV2 and TRBJ2-7, with 8 bases lining up with TRBD1. Germline values: CDR1 SNHLY, CDR2 FYNNEI. This CDR3 comprises 17 residues. With 1 base clipped from V and 3 bases from J, the junction kept 11 bases outside the gene matches.

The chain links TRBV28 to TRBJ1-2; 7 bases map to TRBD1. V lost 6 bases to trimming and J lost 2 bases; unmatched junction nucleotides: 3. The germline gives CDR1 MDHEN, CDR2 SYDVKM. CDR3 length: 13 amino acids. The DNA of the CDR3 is TGTGCCAGCAGCCTACAGGGGAACTATGGCTACACCTTC. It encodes CASSLQGNYGYTF.

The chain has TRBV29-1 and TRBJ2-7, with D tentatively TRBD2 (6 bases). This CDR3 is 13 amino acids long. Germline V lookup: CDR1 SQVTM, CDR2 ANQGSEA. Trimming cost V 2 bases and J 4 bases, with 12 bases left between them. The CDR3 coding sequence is TGCAGCGTTGAATCCGGGAGAACGTACGAGCAGTACTTC. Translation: CSVESGRTYEQYF.

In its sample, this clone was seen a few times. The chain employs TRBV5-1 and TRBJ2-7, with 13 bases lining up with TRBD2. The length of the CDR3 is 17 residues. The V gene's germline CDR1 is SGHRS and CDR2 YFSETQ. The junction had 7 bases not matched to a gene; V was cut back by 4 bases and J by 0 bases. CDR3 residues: CASSLGLAGVSSYEQYF. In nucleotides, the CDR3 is TGCGCCAGCAGCCTAGGACTAGCGGGGGTGAGCTCCTACGAGCAGTACTTC.

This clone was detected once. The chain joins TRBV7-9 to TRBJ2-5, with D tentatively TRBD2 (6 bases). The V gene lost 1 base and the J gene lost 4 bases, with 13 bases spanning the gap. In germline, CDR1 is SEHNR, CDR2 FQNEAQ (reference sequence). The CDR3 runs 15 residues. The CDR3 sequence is CASSLGRELRETQYF. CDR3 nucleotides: TGTGCCAGCAGCTTAGGTCGGGAGTTAAGAGAGACCCAGTACTTC.

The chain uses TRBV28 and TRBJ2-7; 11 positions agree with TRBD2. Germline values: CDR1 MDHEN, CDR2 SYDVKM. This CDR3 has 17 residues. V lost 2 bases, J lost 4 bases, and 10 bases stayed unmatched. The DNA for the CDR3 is TGTGCCAGCAGTTTAGCCGGGACTAGCGGTTTTTATTACGAGCAGTACTTC. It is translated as CASSLAGTSGFYYEQYF.

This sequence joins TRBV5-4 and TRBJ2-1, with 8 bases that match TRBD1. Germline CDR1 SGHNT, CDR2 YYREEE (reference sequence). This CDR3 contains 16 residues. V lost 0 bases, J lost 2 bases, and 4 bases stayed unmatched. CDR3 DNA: TGTGCCAGCAGCTTGGGTCAGGGGGCGGCCTACAATGAGCAGTTCTTC. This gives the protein CASSLGQGAAYNEQFF.

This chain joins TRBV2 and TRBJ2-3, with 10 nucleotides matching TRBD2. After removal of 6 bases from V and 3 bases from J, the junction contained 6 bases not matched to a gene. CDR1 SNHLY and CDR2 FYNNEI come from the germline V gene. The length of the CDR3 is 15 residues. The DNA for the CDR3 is TGTGCCAGCAGGGGACCGGGACTAGCGACAGATACGCAGTATTTT. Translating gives CASRGPGLATDTQYF.

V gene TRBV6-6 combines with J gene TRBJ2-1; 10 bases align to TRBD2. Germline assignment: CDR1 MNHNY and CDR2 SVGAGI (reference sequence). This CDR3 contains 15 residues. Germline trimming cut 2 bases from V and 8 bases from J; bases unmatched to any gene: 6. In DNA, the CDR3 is TGTGCCAGCAGTTACCCTCCCGGGACTAGCGATGAGCAGTTCTTC. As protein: CASSYPPGTSDEQFF.